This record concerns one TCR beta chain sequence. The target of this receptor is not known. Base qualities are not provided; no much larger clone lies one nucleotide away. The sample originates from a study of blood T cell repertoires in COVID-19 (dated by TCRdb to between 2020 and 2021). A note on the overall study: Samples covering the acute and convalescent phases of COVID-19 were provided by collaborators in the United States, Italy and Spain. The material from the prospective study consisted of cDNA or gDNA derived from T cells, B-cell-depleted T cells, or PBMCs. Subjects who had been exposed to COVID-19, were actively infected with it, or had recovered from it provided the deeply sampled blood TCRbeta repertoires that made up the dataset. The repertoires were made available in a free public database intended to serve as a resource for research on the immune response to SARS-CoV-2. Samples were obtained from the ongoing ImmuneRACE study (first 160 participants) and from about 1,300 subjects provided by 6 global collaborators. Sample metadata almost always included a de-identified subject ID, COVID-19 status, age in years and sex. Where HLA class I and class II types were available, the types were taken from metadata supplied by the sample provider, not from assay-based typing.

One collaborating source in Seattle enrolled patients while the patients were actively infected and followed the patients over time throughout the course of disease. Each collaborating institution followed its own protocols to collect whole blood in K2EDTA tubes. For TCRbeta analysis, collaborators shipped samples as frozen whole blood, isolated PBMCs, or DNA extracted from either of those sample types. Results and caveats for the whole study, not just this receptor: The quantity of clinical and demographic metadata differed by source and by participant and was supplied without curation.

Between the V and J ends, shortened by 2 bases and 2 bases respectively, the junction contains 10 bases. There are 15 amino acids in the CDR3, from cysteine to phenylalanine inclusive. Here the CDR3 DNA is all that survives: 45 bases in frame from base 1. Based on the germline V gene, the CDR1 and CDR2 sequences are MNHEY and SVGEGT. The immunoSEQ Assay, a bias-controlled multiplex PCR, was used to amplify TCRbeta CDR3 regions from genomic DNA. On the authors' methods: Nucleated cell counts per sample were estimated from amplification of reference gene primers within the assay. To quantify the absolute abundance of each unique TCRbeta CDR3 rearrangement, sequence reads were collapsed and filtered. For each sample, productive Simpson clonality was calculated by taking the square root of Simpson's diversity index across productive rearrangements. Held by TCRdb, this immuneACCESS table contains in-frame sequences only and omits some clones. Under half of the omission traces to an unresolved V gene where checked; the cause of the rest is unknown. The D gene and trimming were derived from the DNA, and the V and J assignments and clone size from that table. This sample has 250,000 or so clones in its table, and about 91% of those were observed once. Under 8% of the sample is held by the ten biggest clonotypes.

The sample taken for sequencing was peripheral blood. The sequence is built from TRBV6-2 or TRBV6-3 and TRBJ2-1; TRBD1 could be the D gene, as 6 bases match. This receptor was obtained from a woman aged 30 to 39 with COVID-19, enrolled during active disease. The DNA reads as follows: TGTGCCAGCAGTTACCTGACAGGACCCTACAATGAGCAGTTCTTC. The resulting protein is CASSYLTGPYNEQFF.